Described below is a single TCR beta chain sequence and its context. The V and J ends lost 5 bases and 6 bases, in that order; junction bases with no gene match: 9. CDR1 and CDR2 from the germline V gene are DFQATT and SNEGSKA (reference sequence). The CDR3 runs 15 residues. A single record per CDR3 protein comes from TCRdb applying MiXCR to the RT-PCR reads. The repertoire holds hundreds of thousands of distinct CDR3 sequences, approximately 14% seen once, with 3.6% in the top ten. The rearrangement joins TRBV20-1 to TRBJ2-1, with 11 bases matching TRBD2. This clonotype was obtained from a female donor in good health, serving as a healthy control. The sequenced material came from memory CD4+ T cells from blood. CDR3 sequence reads: CSAEIAGGVFNEQFF. The CDR3 DNA reads TGCAGTGCTGAAATAGCGGGAGGGGTGTTCAATGAGCAGTTCTTC.